This T cell receptor beta chain was profiled in a study of T cell responses to AZD1222 COVID-19 vaccine. Study findings and constraints: Repertoire sampling was restricted to post-peak T cell response timepoints.

Produced via immunoSEQ multiplex PCR; TCRdb's table is partial and in-frame only. The repertoire holds about 190,000 clones, with around 90% as singletons. Note on this clone: The antigen remains undetermined.

This specimen was peripheral blood, taken on day 0 of AZD1222 vaccination. This sequence was found in an adult in good health.

CDR3 in amino acids: CASSSGTPGTEAFF. The CDR3 nucleotides are TGTGCCAGCAGCTCAGGGACTCCGGGCACTGAAGCTTTCTTT. This sequence joins TRBV7-3 and TRBJ1-1; D might be TRBD1 (5 bases). CDR1 is SGHTA and CDR2 is FQGTGA in the germline V gene. V lost 4 bases to trimming and J lost 4 bases, with 13 bases between them. The CDR3 has 14 residues. Together with reference TRBV7-3 and TRBJ1-1, the CDR3 gives the full variable domain: GAGVSQTPSNKVTEKGKYVELRCDPISGHTALYWYRQSLGQGPEFLIYFQGTGAADDSGLPNDRFFAVRPEGSVSTLKIQRTERGDSAVYLCASSSGTPGTEAFFGQGTRLTVV.